Shown below are 4 T cell receptor beta chains from a single sample sequenced in a study of Ad26.COV2.S vaccination and SARS-CoV-2 variants. Indicated treatment: some 19 received Ad26.COV2.S at low or high dose, single or two shots; 5 received placebo; per-sample allocation not given. Sampling happened 63 days after the first vaccine or placebo injection. Measured with immunoSEQ multiplex PCR; TCRdb has only the in-frame clones, and not every one. The repertoire has 350,000 to 500,000 clones, roughly 90% of them found once; the top ten carry 12%. The sequencing here drew on peripheral blood, taken in a trial of Ad26.COV2.S vaccine versus placebo. The source of these receptors is a person aged 18 to 59 who received the Ad26.COV2.S COVID-19 vaccine or a placebo.

J is TRBJ2-3 and V is TRBV7-6; maybe TRBD2 (6 bases). V shed 2 bases and J shed 3 bases, with 12 bases lying between them. CDR1 SGHVS and CDR2 FNYEAQ come from the germline V gene. The length of the CDR3 is 15 residues. The CDR3 loop is CASSLSWGDTDTQYF. CDR3 coding DNA: TGTGCCAGCAGCTTATCCTGGGGGGATACAGATACGCAGTATTTT.

The count of this clone is one. The chain uses TRBV12-3 or TRBV12-4 and TRBJ1-3; D not resolved. V was clipped by 0 bases and J by 7 bases, with 4 bases between them. This CDR3 is 12 amino acids long. The CDR3 coding sequence is TGTGCCAGCAGTTTAGCTCTGAACACCATATATTTT. Translated: CASSLALNTIYF.

The count of this clone is one. The rearrangement links TRBV6-2 or TRBV6-3 to TRBJ1-5, with 8 positions matching TRBD1. Germline loops: CDR1 MNHEY, CDR2 SVGEGT. The CDR3 spans 16 residues. V lost 0 bases, J lost 5 bases, and 6 bases stayed unmatched. In DNA, the CDR3 is TGTGCCAGCAGTTACTCCAGGGGGCGAGGTCATCAGCCCCAGCATTTT. This codes for CASSYSRGRGHQPQHF.

The chain combines TRBV12-1 with TRBJ2-1; the DNA was not used to check the table's D call, TRBD2. TRBV12-1 counts as a pseudogene. The length of the CDR3 is 15 residues. CDR3 residues: CASRGRQVMAGEQFF. The DNA for the CDR3 is TGTGCCAGCAGAGGCAGGCAGGTGATGGCGGGTGAGCAGTTCTTC.